The T cell receptor beta chain described here comes from a study of cytomegalovirus exposure and HLA in healthy donors. On this clone: Its antigen is as yet unknown.

The CDR3 covers 14 residues. With V trimmed by 3 bases and J by 3 bases, 5 bases remained unmatched. Per germline, CDR1 GTSNPN and CDR2 SVGIG (reference sequence). The PCR ran on 60 Vbeta and 13 Jbeta primers. The protocol was immunoSEQ multiplex PCR, while the TCRdb copy is restricted to in-frame clones and leaves out a portion. The table lists approximately 89,000 clones, roughly 76% of them singletons. General study results and limits: According to a later analysis, donors in an Asian-associated ancestry cluster reportedly had fewer N-insertions than the approximately 670-donor mean. Other equally common chains were less clonally expanded than HLA-associated TCR beta chains, a later analysis showed. Serostatus for CMV was the only available immune exposure information.

This chain connects TRBV30 to TRBJ1-1; 9 positions match TRBD1. The sequenced sample consisted of PBMCs. This sequence was found in a female donor in good health and CMV-seronegative. The CDR3 region is CAWRKQGAHTEAFF. In DNA, the CDR3 is TGTGCCTGGAGAAAACAGGGGGCTCACACTGAAGCTTTCTTT.